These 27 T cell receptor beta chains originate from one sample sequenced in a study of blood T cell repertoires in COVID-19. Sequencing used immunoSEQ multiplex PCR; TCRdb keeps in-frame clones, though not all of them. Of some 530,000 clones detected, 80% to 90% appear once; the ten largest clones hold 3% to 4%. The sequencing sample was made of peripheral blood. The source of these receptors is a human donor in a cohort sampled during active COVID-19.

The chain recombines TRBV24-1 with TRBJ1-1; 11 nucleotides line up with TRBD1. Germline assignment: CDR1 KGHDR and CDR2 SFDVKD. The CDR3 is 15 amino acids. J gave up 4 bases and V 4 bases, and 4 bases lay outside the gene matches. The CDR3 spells CATSDGDRGSTEAFF. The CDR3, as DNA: TGTGCCACCAGTGACGGGGACAGGGGGAGCACTGAAGCTTTCTTT.

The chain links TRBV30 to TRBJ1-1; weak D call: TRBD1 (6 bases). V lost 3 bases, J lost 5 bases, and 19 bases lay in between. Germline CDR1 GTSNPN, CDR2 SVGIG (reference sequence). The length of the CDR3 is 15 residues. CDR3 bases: TGTGCCTGGAGACAGGGTCAGGGTATTAGGACTGAAGCTTTCTTT. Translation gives CAWRQGQGIRTEAFF.

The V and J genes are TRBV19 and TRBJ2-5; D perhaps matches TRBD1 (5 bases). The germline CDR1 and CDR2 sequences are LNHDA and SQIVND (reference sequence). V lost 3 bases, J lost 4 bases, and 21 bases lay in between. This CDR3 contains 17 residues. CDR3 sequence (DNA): TGTGCCAGTAGTATTGCACTCAGGGAAGGGCGCGGAGAGACCCAGTACTTC. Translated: CASSIALREGRGETQYF.

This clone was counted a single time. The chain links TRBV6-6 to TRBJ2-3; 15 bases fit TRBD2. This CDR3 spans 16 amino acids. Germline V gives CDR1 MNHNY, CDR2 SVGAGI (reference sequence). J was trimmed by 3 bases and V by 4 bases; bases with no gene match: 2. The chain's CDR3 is CASSLGTSGRTDTQYF. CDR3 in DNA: TGTGCCAGCAGTTTGGGGACTAGCGGGAGGACAGATACGCAGTATTTT.

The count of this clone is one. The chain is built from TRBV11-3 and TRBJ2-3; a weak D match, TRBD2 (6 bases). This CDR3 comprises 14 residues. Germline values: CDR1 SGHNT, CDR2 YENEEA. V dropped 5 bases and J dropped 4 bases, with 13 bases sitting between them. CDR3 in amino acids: CASSARRGSDTQYF. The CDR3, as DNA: TGTGCCAGCAGCGCCCGCCGGGGGTCAGATACGCAGTATTTT.

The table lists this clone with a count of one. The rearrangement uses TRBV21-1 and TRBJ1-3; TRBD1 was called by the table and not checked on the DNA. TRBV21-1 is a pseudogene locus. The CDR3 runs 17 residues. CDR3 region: CASSPRGTVPYGNTIYF. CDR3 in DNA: TGTGCCAGCAGTCCTAGAGGGACAGTGCCCTATGGAAACACCATATATTTT.

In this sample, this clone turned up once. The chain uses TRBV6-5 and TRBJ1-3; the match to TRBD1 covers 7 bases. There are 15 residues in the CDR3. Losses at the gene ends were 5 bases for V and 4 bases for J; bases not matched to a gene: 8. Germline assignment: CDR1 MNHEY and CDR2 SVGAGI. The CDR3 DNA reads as TGTGCCAGCAGTCCCTTAGGGGACAGCGGAAACACCATATATTTT. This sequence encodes CASSPLGDSGNTIYF.

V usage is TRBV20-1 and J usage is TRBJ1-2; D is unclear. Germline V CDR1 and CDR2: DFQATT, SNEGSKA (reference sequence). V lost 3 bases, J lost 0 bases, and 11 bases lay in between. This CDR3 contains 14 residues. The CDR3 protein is CSASERRPNYGYTF. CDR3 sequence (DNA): TGCAGTGCTAGTGAGAGGCGGCCTAACTATGGCTACACCTTC.

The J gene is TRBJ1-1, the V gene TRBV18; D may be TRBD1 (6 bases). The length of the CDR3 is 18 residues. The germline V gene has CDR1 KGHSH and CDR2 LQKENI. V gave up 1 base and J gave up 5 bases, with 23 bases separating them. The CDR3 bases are TGTGCCAGCTCACCACGAGTTCATGGGGGGGCGCTGATAACTGAAGCTTTCTTT. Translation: CASSPRVHGGALITEAFF. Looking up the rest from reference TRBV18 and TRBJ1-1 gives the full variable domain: NAGVMQNPRHLVRRRGQEARLRCSPMKGHSHVYWYRQLPEEGLKFMVYLQKENIIDESGMPKERFSAEFPKEGPSILRIQQVVRGDSAAYFCASSPRVHGGALITEAFFGQGTRLTVV.

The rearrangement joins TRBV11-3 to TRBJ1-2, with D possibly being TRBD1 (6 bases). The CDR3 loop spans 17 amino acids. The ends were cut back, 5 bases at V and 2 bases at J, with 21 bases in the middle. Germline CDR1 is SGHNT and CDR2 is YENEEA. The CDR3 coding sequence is TGTGCCAGCAGCCCATTAACAGGGTTCAAAGGGAACTATGGCTACACCTTC. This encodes CASSPLTGFKGNYGYTF.

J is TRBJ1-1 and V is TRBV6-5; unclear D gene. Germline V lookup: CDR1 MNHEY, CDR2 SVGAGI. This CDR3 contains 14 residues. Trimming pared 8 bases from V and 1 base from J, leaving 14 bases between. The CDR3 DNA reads TGTGCCAGCGTCAAAAAAGACAAGAACACTGAAGCTTTCTTT. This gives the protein CASVKKDKNTEAFF.

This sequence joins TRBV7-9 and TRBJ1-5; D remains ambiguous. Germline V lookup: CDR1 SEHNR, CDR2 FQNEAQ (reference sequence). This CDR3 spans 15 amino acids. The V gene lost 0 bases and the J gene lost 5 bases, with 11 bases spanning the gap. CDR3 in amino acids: CASSLASGGDQPQHF. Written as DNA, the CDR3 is TGTGCCAGCAGCTTAGCTTCCGGCGGGGATCAGCCCCAGCATTTT.

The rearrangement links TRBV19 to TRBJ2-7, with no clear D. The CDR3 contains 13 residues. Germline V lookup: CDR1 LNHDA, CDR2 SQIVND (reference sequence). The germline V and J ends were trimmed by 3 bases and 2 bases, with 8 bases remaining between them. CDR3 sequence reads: CASSIRETYEQYF. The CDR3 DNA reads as TGTGCCAGTAGTATCCGAGAGACCTACGAGCAGTACTTC.

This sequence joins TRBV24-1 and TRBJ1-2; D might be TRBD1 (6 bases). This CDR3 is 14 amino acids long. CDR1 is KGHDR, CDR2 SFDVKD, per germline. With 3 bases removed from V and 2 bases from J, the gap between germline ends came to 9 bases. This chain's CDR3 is CATSDTTGNYGYTF. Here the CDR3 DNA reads TGTGCCACCAGTGATACAACAGGGAACTATGGCTACACCTTC.

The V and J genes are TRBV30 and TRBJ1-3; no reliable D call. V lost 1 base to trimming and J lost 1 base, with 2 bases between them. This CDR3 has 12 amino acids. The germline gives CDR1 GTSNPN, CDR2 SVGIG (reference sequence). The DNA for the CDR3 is TGTGCCTGGAGTGCATCTGGAAACACCATATATTTT. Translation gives CAWSASGNTIYF.

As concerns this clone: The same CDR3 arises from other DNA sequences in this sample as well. The CDR3 nucleotides read TGTGCCAGCAGCTTAGCCCGACAACACTCTGGAAACACCATATATTTT. It codes for CASSLARQHSGNTIYF. This chain joins TRBV7-6 and TRBJ1-3; the D is unclear. V lost 0 bases and J lost 0, with 9 bases in between. The germline V gene has CDR1 SGHVS and CDR2 FNYEAQ. This CDR3 region has 16 residues.

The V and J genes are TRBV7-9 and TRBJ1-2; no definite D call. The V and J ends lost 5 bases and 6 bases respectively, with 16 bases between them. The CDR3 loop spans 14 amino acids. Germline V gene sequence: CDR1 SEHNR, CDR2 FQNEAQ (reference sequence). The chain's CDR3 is CASSPTASGNGYTF. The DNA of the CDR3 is TGTGCCAGCAGCCCCACGGCGTCGGGAAATGGCTACACCTTC.

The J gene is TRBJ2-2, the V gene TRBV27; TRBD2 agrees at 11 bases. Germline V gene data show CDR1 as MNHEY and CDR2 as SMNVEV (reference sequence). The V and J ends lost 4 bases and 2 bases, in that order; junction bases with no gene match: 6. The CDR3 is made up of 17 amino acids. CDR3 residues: CASSSPGLAENTGELFF. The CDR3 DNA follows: TGTGCCAGCAGTTCCCCGGGACTAGCGGAAAACACCGGGGAGCTGTTTTTT.

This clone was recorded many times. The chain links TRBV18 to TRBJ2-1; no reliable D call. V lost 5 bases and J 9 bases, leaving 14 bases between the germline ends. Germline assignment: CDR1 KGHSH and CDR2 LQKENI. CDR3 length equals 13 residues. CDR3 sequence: CASSSTPEFEQFF. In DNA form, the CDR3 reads TGTGCCAGCTCATCGACCCCGGAGTTTGAGCAGTTCTTC.

This CDR3 reads CASSQFMEGQETQYF. Written as DNA, the CDR3 is TGTGCCAGCAGCCAATTTATGGAGGGCCAAGAGACCCAGTACTTC. The chain has TRBV3-1 (or the pseudogene TRBV3-2) and TRBJ2-5; the D gene is possibly TRBD2 (6 bases). In germline, CDR1 is LGHDT, CDR2 YNNKEL (reference sequence). CDR3 length: 15 amino acids. Trimming left V 2 bases short and J 1 base short, with 11 bases between.

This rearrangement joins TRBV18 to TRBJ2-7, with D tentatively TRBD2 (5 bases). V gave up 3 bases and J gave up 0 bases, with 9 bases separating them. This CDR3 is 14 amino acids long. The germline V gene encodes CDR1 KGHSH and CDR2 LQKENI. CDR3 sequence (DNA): TGTGCCAGCTCACCGGGAGCGAACTCCTACGAGCAGTACTTC. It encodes CASSPGANSYEQYF.

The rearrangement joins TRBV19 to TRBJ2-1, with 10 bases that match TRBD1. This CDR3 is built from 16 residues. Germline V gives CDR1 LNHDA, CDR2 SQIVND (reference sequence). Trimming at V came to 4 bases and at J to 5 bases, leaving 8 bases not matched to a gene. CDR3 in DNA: TGTGCCAGTAGTAGGACAGGGGGTCCCTCGAACAATGAGCAGTTCTTC. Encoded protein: CASSRTGGPSNNEQFF.

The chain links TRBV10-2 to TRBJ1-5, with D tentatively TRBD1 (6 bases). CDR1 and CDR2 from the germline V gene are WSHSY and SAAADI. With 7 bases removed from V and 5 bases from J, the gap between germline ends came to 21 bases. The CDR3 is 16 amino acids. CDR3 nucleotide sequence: TGCGCCAGCATGTTTGGAGGGGCCGGGGGGCATCAGCCCCAGCATTTT. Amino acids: CASMFGGAGGHQPQHF.

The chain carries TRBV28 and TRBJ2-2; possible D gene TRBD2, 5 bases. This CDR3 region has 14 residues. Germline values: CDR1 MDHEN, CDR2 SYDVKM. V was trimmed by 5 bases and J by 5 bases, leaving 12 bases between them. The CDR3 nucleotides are TGTGCCAGCAGTCCAGTCGGGGAAACCGGGGAGCTGTTTTTT. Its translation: CASSPVGETGELFF.

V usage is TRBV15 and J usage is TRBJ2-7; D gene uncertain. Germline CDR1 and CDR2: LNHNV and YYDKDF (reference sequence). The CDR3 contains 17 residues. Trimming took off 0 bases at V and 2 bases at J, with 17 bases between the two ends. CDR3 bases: TGTGCCACCAGCAGAGATCCCCCTTCTAGTTTCCCCTACGAGCAGTACTTC. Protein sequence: CATSRDPPSSFPYEQYF.

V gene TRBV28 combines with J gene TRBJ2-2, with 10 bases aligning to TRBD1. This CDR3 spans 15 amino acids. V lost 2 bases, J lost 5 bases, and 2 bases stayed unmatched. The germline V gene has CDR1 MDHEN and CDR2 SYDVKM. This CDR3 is CASSLDRGQTGELFF. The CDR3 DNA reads TGTGCCAGCAGTTTAGACAGGGGGCAGACCGGGGAGCTGTTTTTT. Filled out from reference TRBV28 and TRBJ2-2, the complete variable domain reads DVKVTQSSRYLVKRTGEKVFLECVQDMDHENMFWYRQDPGLGLRLIYFSYDVKMKEKGDIPEGYSVSREKKERFSLILESASTNQTSMYLCASSLDRGQTGELFFGEGSRLTVL.

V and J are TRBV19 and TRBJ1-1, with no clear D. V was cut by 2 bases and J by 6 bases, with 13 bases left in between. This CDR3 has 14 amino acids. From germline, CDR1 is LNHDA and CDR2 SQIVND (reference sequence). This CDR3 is CASSISLRASEAFF. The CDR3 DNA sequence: TGTGCCAGTAGTATATCGTTGAGGGCTTCTGAAGCTTTCTTT.